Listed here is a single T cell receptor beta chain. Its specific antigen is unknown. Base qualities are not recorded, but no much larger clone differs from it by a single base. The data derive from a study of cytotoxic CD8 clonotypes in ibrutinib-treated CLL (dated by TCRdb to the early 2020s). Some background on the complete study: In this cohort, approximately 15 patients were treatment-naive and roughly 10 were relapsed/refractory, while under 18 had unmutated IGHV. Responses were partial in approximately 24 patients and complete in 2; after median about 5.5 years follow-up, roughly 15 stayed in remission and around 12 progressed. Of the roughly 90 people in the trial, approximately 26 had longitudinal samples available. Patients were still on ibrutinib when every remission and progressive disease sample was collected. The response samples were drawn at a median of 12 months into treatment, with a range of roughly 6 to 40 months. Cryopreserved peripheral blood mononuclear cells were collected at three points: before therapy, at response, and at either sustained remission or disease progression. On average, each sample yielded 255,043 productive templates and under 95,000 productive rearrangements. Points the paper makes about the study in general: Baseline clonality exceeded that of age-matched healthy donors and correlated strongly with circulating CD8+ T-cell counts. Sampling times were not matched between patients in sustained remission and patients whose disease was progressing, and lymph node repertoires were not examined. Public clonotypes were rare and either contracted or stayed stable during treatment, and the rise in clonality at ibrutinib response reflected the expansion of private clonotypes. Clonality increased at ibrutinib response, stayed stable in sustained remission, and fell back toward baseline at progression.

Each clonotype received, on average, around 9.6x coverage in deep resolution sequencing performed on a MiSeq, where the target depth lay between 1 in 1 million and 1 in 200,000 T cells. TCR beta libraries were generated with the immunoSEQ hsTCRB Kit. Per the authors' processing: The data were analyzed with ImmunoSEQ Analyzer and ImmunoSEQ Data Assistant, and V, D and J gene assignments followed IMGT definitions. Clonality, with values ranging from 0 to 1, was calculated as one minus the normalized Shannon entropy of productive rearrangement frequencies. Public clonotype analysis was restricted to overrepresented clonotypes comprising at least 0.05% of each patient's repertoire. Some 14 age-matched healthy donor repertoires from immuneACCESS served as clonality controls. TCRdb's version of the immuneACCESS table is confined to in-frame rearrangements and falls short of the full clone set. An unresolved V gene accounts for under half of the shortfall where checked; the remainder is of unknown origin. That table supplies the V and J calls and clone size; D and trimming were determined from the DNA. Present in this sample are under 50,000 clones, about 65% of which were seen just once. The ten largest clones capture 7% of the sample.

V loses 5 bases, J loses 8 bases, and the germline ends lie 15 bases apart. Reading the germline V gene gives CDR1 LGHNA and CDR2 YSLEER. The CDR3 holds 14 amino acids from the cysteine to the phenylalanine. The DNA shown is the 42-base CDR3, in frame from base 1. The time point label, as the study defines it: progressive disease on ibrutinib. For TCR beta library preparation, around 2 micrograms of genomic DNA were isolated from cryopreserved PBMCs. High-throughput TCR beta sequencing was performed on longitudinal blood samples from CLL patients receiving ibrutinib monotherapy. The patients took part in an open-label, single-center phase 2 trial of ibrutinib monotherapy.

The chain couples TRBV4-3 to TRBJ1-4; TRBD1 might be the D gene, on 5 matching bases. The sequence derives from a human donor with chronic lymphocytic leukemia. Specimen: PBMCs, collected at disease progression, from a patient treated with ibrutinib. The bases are TGCGCCAGCAGCTCCACGGGGGAAAGGGAAAAACTGTTTTTT. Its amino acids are CASSSTGEREKLFF.